This TCR beta chain was sequenced during a study of OX40 agonist ivuxolimab in advanced cancers. Turning to the study itself: Patients received intravenous ivuxolimab every 2 weeks at 0.01 to 10 mg/kg.

General study findings and limits: Also showing low normalized T-cell clonal expansion were some of the nonresponders.

The protocol was immunoSEQ multiplex PCR, while the TCRdb copy is restricted to in-frame clones and leaves out a portion. This sample carries some 150,000 clones, approximately 94% of them seen once, and the ten largest clones take 0.9% to 1.2%. In regard to this clone: No antigen is known for it.

This CDR3 has 12 residues. Trimming took 7 bases from V and 5 from J; bases not matched to a gene: 7. The germline V gene encodes CDR1 SQVTM and CDR2 ANQGSEA. V usage is TRBV29-1 and J usage is TRBJ2-7; 8 bases line up with TRBD1. The clonotype originates from an adult with an advanced solid tumor such as melanoma, head and neck, liver or kidney cancer. The specimen comprised CD4+ or CD8+ T cells sorted from blood, sampled in a trial of the OX40 agonist ivuxolimab. CDR3 sequence reads: CSATDRVNEQYF. For the CDR3, the DNA is TGCAGCGCAACGGACAGGGTAAACGAGCAGTACTTC.